Described below is a single T cell receptor (beta chain) sequence and its context. The source of the sample is a study of PD-1 blockade in classical Hodgkin lymphoma. The germline V and J ends were trimmed by 3 bases and 7 bases, with 10 bases remaining between them. Germline values: CDR1 SGHVS, CDR2 FNYEAQ. The CDR3 runs to 13 residues. No patient escaped relapse after autologous stem cell transplantation, and brentuximab vedotin exposure varied. Libraries were prepared by immunoSEQ multiplex PCR; TCRdb keeps only in-frame clonotypes and omits some of them. The table has about 46,000 clones, around 72% seen once.

The sequences come from peripheral blood mononuclear cells (PBMCs), collected at baseline. The chain links TRBV7-6 to TRBJ2-1, with D possibly being TRBD1 (6 bases). This sequence originates from a human donor with classical Hodgkin lymphoma. CDR3 protein: CASSLATGNEQFF. CDR3 DNA: TGTGCCAGCAGCTTGGCAACAGGGAATGAGCAGTTCTTC.